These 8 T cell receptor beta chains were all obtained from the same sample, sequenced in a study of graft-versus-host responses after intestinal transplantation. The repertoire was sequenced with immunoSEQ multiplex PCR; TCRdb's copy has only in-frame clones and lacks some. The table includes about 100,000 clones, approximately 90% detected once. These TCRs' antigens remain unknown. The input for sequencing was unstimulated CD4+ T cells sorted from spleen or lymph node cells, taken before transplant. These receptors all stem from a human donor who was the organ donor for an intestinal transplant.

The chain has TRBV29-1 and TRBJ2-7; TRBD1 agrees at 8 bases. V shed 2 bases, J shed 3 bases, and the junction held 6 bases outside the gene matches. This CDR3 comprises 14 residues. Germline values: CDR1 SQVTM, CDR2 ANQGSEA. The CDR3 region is CSVENQGAVYEQYF. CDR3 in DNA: TGCAGCGTTGAAAACCAGGGGGCCGTCTACGAGCAGTACTTC.

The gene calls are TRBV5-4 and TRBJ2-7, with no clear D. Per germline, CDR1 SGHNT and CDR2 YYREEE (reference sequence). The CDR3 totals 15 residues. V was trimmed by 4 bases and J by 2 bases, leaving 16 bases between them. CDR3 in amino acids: CASSQIGSRAYEQYF. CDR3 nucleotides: TGTGCCAGCAGCCAAATAGGCTCAAGAGCCTACGAGCAGTACTTC.

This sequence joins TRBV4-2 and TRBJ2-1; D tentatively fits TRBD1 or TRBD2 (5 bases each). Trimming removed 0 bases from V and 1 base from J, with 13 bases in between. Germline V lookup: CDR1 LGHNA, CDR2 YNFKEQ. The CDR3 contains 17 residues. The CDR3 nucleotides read TGTGCCAGCAGCCAAGAAGTGGGGCGGAGGTCCTACAATGAGCAGTTCTTC. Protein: CASSQEVGRRSYNEQFF.

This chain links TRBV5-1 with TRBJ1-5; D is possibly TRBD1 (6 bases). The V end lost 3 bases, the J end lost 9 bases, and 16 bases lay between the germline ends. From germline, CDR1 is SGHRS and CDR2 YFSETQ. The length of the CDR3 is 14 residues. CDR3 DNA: TGCGCCAGCAGCTATCAGGGGCCCGGATGGCCCCAGCATTTT. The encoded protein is CASSYQGPGWPQHF.

CDR3 nucleotides: TGTGCCAGCAGCGTAGAGGGGAACACTGAAGCTTTCTTT. Translated: CASSVEGNTEAFF. V usage is TRBV9 and J usage is TRBJ1-1; unclear D gene. The V end lost 0 bases, the J end lost 1 base, and 4 bases lay between the germline ends. CDR3 length: 13 amino acids. Germline assignment: CDR1 SGDLS and CDR2 YYNGEE.

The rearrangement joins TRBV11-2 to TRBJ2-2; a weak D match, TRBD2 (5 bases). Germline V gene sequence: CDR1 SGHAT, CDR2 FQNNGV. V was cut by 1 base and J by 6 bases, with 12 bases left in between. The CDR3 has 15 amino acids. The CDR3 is CASSLVLAGAGELFF. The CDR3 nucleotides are TGTGCCAGCAGCTTAGTCCTAGCTGGGGCCGGGGAGCTGTTTTTT.

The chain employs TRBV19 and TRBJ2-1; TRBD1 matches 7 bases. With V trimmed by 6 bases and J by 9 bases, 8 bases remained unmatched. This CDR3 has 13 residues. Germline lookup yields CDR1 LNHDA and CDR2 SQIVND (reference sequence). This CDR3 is CASRRTGGSEQFF. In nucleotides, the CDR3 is TGTGCCAGTAGGCGGACAGGTGGAAGTGAGCAGTTCTTC.

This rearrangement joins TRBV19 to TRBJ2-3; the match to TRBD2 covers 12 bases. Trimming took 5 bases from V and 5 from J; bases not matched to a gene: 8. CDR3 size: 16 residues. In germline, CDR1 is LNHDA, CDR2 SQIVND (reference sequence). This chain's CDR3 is CASSGGLAGRRDTQYF. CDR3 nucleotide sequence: TGTGCCAGTAGTGGAGGACTAGCGGGACGCCGAGATACGCAGTATTTT. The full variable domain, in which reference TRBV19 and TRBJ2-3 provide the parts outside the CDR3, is DGGITQSPKYLFRKEGQNVTLSCEQNLNHDAMYWYRQDPGQGLRLIYYSQIVNDFQKGDIAEGYSVSREKKESFPLTVTSAQKNPTAFYLCASSGGLAGRRDTQYFGPGTRLTVL.